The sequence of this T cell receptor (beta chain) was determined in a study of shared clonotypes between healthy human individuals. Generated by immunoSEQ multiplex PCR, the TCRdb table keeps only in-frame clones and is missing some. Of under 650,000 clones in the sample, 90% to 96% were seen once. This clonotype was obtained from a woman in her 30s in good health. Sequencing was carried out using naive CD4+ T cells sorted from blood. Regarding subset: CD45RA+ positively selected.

The CDR3 protein is CASSRDRDRAVTGELFF. CDR3 coding DNA: TGTGCCAGCAGTCGAGACCGGGACAGGGCGGTGACCGGGGAGCTGTTTTTT. This sequence joins TRBV11-1 and TRBJ2-2; TRBD1 agrees at 9 bases. V lost 6 bases, J lost 5 bases, and 13 bases stayed unmatched. Germline CDR1 is SGHAT and CDR2 is FQDESV (reference sequence). This CDR3 contains 17 residues.